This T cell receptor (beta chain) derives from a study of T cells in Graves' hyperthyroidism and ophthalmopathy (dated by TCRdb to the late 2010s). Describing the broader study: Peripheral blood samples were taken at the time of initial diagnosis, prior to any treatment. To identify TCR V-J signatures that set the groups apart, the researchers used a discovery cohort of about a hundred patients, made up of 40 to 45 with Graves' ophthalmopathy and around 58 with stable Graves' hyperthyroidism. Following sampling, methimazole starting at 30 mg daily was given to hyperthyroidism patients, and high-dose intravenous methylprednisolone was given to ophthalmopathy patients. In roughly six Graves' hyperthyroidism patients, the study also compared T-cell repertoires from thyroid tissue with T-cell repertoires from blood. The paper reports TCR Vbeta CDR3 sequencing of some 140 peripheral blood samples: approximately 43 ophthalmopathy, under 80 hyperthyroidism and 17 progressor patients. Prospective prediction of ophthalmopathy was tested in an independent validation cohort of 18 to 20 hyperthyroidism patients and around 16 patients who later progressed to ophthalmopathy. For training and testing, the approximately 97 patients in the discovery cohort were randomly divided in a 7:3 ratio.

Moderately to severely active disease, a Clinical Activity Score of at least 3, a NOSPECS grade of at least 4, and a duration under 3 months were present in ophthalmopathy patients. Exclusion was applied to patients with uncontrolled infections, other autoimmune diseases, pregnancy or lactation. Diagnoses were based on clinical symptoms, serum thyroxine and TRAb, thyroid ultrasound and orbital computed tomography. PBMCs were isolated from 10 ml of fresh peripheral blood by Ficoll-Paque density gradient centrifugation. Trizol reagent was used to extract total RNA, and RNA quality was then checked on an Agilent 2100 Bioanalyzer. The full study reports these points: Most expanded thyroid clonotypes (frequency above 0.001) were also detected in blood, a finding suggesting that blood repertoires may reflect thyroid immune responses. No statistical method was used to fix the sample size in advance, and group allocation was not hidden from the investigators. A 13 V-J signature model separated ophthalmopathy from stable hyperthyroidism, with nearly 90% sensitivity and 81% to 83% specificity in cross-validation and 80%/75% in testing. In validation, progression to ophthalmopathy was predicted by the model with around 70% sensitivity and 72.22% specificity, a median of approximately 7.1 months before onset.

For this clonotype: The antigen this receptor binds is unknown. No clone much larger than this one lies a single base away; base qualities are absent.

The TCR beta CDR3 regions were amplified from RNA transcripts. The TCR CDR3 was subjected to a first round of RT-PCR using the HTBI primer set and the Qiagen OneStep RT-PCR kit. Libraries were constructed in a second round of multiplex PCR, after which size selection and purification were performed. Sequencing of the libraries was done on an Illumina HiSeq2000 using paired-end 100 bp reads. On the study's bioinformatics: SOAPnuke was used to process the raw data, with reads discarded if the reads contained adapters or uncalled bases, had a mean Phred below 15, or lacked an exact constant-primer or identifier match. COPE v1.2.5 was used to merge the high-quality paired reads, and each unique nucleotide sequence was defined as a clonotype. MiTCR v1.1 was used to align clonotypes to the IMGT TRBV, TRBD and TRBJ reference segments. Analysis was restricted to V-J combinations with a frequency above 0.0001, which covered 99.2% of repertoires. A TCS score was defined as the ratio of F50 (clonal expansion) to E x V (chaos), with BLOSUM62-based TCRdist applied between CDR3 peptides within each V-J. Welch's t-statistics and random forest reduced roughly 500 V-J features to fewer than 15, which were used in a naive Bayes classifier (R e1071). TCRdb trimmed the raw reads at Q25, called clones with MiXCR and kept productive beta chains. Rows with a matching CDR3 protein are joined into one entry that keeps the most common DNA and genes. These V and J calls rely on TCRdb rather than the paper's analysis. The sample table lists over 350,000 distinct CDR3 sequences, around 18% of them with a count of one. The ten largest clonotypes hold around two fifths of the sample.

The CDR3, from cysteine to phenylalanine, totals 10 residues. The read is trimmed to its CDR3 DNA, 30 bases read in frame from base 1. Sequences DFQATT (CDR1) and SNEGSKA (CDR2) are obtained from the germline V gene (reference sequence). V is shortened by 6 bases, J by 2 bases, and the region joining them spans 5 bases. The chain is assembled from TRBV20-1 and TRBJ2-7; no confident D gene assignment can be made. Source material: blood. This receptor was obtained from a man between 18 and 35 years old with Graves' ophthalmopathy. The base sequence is TGCAGTGCCCAGACCTACGAGCAGTACTTC. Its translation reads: CSAQTYEQYF.